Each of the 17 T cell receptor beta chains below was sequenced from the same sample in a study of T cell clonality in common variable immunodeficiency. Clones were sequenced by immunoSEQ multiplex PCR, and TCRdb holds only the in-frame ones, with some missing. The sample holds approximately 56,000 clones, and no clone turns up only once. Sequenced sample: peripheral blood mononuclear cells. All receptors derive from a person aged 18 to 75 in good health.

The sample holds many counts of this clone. The CDR3 here is CASSSGQTTGELFF. The DNA read from the CDR3 is TGCGCCAGCAGTTCGGGACAGACCACCGGGGAG. The gene calls are TRBV5-1 and TRBJ2-2; 7 nucleotides line up with TRBD1. The CDR3 is cut off 3 residues early in the read; its end comes from the germline J gene. Losses at the gene ends were 5 bases for V and 4 bases for J; bases not matched to a gene: 5. Germline values: CDR1 SGHRS, CDR2 YFSETQ. The CDR3 covers 14 residues. The entire variable domain, with the rest obtained from reference TRBV5-1 and TRBJ2-2, is as follows: KAGVTQTPRYLIKTRGQQVTLSCSPISGHRSVSWYQQTPGQGLQFLFEYFSETQRNKGNFPGRFSGRQFSNSRSEMNVSTLELGDSALYLCASSSGQTTGELFFGEGSRLTVL.

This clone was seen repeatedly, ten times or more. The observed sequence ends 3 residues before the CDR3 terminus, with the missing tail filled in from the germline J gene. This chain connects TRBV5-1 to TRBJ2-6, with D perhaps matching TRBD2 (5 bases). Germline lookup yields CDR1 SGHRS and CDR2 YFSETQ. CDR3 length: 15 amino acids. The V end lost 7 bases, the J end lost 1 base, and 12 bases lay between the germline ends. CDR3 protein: CASRRWASGANVLTF. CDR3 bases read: TGCGCCAGCCGGAGGTGGGCTTCTGGGGCCAACGTC.

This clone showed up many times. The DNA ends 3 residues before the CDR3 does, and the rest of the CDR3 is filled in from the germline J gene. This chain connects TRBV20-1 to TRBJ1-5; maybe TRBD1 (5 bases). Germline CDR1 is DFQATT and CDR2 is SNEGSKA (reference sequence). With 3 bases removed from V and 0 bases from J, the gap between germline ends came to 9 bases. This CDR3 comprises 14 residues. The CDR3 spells CSASKTDSNQPQHF. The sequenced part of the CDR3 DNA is TGCAGTGCTAGCAAGACAGATAGCAATCAGCCC.

Partial CDR3 DNA: TGTGCCCACACAGATTTACCGGGACAGTCCTTAGAGACC. As protein: CAHTDLPGQSLET. The whole CDR3 sequence is CAHTDLPGQSLETQYF. The rearrangement uses TRBV30 and TRBJ2-5; TRBD1 matches at 7 bases. The read ends 3 residues early relative to the CDR3; the germline J gene fills the gap. The CDR3 length is 16 residues. Germline V CDR1 and CDR2: GTSNPN, SVGIG (reference sequence). The ends lost 8 bases at V and 4 bases at J; junction bases unmatched: 19.

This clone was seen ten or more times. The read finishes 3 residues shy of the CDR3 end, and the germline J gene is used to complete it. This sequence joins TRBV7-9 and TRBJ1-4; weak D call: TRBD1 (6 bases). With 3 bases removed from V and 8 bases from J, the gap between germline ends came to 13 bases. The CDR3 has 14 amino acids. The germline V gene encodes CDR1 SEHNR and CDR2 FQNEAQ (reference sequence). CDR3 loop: CASSFPRGGEKLFF. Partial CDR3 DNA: TGTGCCAGCAGCTTCCCCAGGGGAGGCGAAAAA.

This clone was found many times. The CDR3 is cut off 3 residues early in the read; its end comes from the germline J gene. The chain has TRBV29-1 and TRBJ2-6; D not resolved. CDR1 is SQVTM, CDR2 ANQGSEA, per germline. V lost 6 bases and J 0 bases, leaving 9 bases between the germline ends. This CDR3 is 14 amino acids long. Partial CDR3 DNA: TGCAGCGTCCCCAGGTTCTCTGGGGCCAACGTC. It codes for CSVPRFSGANV. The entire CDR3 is CSVPRFSGANVLTF.

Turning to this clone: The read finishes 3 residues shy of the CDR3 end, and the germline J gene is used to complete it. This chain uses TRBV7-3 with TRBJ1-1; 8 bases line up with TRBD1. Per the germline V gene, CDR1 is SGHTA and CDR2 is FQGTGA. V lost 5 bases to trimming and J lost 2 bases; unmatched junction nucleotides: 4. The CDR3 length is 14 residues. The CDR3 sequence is CASSPGQGNTEAFF. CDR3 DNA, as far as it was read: TGTGCCAGCAGCCCTGGACAGGGTAACACTGAA.

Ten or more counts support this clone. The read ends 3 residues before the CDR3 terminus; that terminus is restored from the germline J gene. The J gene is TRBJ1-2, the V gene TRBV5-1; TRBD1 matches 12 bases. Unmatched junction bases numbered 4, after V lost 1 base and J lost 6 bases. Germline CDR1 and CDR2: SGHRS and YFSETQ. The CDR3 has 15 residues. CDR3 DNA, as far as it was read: TGCGCCAGCAGCTTGCGGGGACAGGGGGCTGATGGC. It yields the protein CASSLRGQGADG. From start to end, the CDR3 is CASSLRGQGADGYTF.

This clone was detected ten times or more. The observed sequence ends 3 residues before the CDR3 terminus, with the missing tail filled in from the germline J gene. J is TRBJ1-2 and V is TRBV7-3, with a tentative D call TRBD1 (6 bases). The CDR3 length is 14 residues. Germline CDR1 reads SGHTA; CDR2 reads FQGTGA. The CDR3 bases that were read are TGTGCCAGCAGCTTAGATGGGGGCCCTAGCGGC. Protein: CASSLDGGPSG. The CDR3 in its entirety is CASSLDGGPSGYTF.

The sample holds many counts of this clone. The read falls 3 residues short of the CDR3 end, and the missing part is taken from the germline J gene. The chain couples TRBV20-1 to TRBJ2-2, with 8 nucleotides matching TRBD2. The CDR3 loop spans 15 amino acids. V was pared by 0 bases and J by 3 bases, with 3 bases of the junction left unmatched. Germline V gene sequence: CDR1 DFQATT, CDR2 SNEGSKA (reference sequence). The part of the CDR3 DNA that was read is TGCAGTGCTAGAGATCCAGCGGGAGACACCGGGGAG. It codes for CSARDPAGDTGE. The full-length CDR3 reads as CSARDPAGDTGELFF.

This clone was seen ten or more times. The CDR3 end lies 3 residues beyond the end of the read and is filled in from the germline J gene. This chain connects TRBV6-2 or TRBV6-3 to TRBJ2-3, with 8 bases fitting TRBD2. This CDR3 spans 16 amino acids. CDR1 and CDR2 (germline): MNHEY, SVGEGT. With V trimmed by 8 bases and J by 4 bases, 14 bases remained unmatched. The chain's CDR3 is CASGSGTRGTADTQYF. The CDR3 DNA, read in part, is TGTGCCAGCGGTTCCGGGACTAGGGGCACCGCAGATACG.

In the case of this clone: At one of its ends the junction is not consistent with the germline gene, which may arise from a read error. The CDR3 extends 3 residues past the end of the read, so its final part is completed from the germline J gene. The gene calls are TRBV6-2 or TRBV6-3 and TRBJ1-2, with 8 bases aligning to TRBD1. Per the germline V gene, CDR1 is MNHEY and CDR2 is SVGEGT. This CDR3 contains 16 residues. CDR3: CASSYTPGQVYYDYTF. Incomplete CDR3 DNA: TGTGCCAGCAGTTACACCCCGGGACAGGTATACTATGAC.

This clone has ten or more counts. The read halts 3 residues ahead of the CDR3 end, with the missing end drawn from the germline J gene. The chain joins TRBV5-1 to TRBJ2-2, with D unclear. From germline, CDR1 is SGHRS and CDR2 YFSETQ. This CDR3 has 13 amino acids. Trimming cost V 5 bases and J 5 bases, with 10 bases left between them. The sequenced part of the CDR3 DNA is TGCGCCAGCAGTTTCCTAGGAACCGGGGAG. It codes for CASSFLGTGE. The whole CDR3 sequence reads CASSFLGTGELFF.

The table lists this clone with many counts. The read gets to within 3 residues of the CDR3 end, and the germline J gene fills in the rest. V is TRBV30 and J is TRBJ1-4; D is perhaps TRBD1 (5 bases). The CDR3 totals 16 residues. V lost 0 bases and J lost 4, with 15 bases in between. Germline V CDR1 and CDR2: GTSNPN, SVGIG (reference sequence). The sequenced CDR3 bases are TGTGCCTGGAGTGTAGGGTGGGGCAGCAATAATGAAAAA. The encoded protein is CAWSVGWGSNNEK. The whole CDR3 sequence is CAWSVGWGSNNEKLFF.

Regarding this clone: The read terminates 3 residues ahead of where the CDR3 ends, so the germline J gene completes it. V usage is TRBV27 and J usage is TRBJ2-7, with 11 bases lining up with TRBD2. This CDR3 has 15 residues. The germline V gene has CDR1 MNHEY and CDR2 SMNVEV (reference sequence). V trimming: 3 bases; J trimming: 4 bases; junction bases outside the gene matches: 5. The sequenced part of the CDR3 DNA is TGTGCCAGCAGTTTCAAAGGACTAGCGGGTTACGAG. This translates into CASSFKGLAGYE. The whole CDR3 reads CASSFKGLAGYEQYF.

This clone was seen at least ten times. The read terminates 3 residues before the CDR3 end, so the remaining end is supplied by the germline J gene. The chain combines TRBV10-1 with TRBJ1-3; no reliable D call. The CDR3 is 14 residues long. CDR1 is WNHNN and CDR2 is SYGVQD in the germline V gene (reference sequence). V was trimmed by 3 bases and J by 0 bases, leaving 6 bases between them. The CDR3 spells CASSDPGSGNTIYF. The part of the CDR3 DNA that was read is TGCGCCAGCAGTGATCCGGGCTCTGGAAACACC.

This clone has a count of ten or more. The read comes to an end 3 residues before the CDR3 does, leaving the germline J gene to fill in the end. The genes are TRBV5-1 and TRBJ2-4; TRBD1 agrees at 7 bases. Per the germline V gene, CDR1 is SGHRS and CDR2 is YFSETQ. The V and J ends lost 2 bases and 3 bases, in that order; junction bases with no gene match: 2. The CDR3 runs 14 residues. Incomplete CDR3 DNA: TGCGCCAGCAGCTTAGGGACAGTCAAAAACATT. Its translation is CASSLGTVKNI. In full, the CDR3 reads CASSLGTVKNIQYF.